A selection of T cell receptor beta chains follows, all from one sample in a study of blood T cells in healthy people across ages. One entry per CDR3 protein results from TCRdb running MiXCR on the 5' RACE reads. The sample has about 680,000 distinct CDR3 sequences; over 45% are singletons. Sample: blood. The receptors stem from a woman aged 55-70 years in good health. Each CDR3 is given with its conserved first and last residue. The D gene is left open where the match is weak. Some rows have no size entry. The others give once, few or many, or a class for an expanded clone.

cdr3_nt: TGCGCCAGCAGCTTGGGGGGGGCAACCTACGAGCAGTACTTC
cdr3_aa: CASSLGGATYEQYF
clone_size: few
j_call: TRBJ2-7
d_call: -
v_call: TRBV5-1

cdr3_nt: TGTGCCAGCAGTTCGGGAAACAGGGACACCGAGGAGCTGTTTTTT
cdr3_aa: CASSSGNRDTEELFF
clone_size: -
j_call: TRBJ2-2
d_call: -
v_call: TRBV6-2/TRBV6-3

cdr3_nt: TGTGCCAGCAGTCCCGGGACTAGCGGGGGCTGGGAGCAGTTCTTC
cdr3_aa: CASSPGTSGGWEQFF
clone_size: -
j_call: TRBJ2-1
d_call: TRBD2
v_call: TRBV12-3/TRBV12-4

cdr3_nt: TGCGCCAGCAGCTTGGAGGGGCGGTGGAACATTCAGTACTTC
cdr3_aa: CASSLEGRWNIQYF
clone_size: few
j_call: TRBJ2-4
d_call: -
v_call: TRBV5-1

cdr3_nt: TGTGCCAGCAGAGACACAGGGGCGGGGACTGAAGCTTTCTTT
cdr3_aa: CASRDTGAGTEAFF
clone_size: few
j_call: TRBJ1-1
d_call: TRBD1
v_call: TRBV2

cdr3_nt: TGTGCCAGCCTGGCCCTCAGATCGTCCTACGAGCAGTACTTC
cdr3_aa: CASLALRSSYEQYF
clone_size: -
j_call: TRBJ2-7
d_call: -
v_call: TRBV2

cdr3_nt: TGCGCCAGCAGAAGACAGGAGATTATCAATGAGCAGTTCTTC
cdr3_aa: CASRRQEIINEQFF
clone_size: many
j_call: TRBJ2-1
d_call: -
v_call: TRBV5-1

cdr3_nt: TGTGCCAGCAGCCCCCAGCGGGAGAGGGGAAATGAGCAGTTCTTC
cdr3_aa: CASSPQRERGNEQFF
clone_size: few
j_call: TRBJ2-1
d_call: TRBD2
v_call: TRBV4-2

cdr3_nt: TGCGCCAGCAGCCAAGATAGGACAGGGGTCTGCGAGCAGTACTTC
cdr3_aa: CASSQDRTGVCEQYF
clone_size: few
j_call: TRBJ2-7
d_call: TRBD1
v_call: TRBV4-3

cdr3_nt: TGTGCCAGCAGCCCCCTGGGTAGCGGAGCCTACAATGAGCAGTTCTTC
cdr3_aa: CASSPLGSGAYNEQFF
clone_size: -
j_call: TRBJ2-1
d_call: -
v_call: TRBV9

cdr3_nt: TGTGCCAGCAGTTTGGTCCAGGGGCCTATCTACGAGCAGTACTTC
cdr3_aa: CASSLVQGPIYEQYF
clone_size: -
j_call: TRBJ2-7
d_call: -
v_call: TRBV27

cdr3_nt: TGTGCCAGCAGTGAGAACACAAGAGGGAAGACCCAGTACTTC
cdr3_aa: CASSENTRGKTQYF
clone_size: few
j_call: TRBJ2-5
d_call: -
v_call: TRBV2

cdr3_nt: TGTGCCAGCAGCTTATATACGGGTGTTGGTCAGCCCCAGCATTTT
cdr3_aa: CASSLYTGVGQPQHF
clone_size: few
j_call: TRBJ1-5
d_call: -
v_call: TRBV7-2

cdr3_nt: TGCAGCGTTGAAGTGGGGTACAGCTACAATGAGCAGTTCTTC
cdr3_aa: CSVEVGYSYNEQFF
clone_size: few
j_call: TRBJ2-1
d_call: -
v_call: TRBV29-1

cdr3_nt: TGTGCCAGCAGCCAAGACTTTACAGCCGCTCCCCTCCACTTT
cdr3_aa: CASSQDFTAAPLHF
clone_size: -
j_call: TRBJ1-6
d_call: -
v_call: TRBV3-1

cdr3_nt: TGCGCCAGCAGCGGCGGGGGCTCTGGGGCCAACGTCCTGACTTTC
cdr3_aa: CASSGGGSGANVLTF
clone_size: few
j_call: TRBJ2-6
d_call: TRBD2
v_call: TRBV5-1

cdr3_nt: TGTGCCATCAGTGAGGTTCCGGGGAAGGCGAGCGGGAGCGGCACAGATACGCAGTATTTT
cdr3_aa: CAISEVPGKASGSGTDTQYF
clone_size: few
j_call: TRBJ2-3
d_call: TRBD2
v_call: TRBV10-3

cdr3_nt: TGTGCCAGCAGAGTGACAGGGACGAACACTGAAGCTTTCTTT
cdr3_aa: CASRVTGTNTEAFF
clone_size: -
j_call: TRBJ1-1
d_call: TRBD1
v_call: TRBV7-9

cdr3_nt: TGTGCCAGCAGCCCTACTAGCGGGAGTAGGAATGAGCAGTTCTTC
cdr3_aa: CASSPTSGSRNEQFF
clone_size: many
j_call: TRBJ2-1
d_call: TRBD2
v_call: TRBV4-2

cdr3_nt: TGCAGTCCAAAGGGGGGGGGTGCAGATACGCAGTATTTT
cdr3_aa: CSPKGGGADTQYF
clone_size: once
j_call: TRBJ2-3
d_call: -
v_call: TRBV20-1

cdr3_nt: TGTGCCAGCAGCTCCGCCGGGACAGGGTCGGGCGAGCAGTACTTC
cdr3_aa: CASSSAGTGSGEQYF
clone_size: few
j_call: TRBJ2-7
d_call: TRBD1
v_call: TRBV11-1

cdr3_nt: TGCAGCGTTGAAGATCGGGCGGTCGGGACCCAGTACTTC
cdr3_aa: CSVEDRAVGTQYF
clone_size: few
j_call: TRBJ2-5
d_call: -
v_call: TRBV29-1

cdr3_nt: TGTGCCTCCAACCGCGGACAGGGGGCGGATACGCAGTATTTT
cdr3_aa: CASNRGQGADTQYF
clone_size: -
j_call: TRBJ2-3
d_call: TRBD1
v_call: TRBV30

cdr3_nt: TGTGCCAGCAGGCTCAACTACGAGCAGTACTTC
cdr3_aa: CASRLNYEQYF
clone_size: few
j_call: TRBJ2-7
d_call: -
v_call: TRBV28

cdr3_nt: TGTGCCAGCAGTTATGGGCATTCTAGCGGCGGCTACACCTTC
cdr3_aa: CASSYGHSSGGYTF
clone_size: few
j_call: TRBJ1-2
d_call: -
v_call: TRBV6-6